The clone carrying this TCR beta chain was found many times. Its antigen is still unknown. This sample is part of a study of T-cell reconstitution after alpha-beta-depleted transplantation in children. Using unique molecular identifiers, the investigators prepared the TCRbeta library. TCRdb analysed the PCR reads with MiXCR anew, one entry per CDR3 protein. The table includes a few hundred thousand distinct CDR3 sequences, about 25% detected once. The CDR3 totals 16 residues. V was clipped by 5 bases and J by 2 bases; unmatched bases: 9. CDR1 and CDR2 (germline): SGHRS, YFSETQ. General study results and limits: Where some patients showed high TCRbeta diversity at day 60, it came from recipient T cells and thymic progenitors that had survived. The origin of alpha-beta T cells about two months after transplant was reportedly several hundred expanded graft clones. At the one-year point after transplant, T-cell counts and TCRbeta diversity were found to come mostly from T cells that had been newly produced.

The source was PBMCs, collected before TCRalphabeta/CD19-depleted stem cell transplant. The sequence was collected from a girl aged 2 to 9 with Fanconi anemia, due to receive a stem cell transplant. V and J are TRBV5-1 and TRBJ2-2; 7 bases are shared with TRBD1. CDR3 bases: TGCGCCAGCAGGAAATCCGGGACAGAAAACACCGGGGAGCTGTTTTTT. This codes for CASRKSGTENTGELFF.